The 9 T cell receptor beta chains presented below share a single source sample, sequenced in a study of control samples from healthy donors and cancer patients. TCRdb's table, derived via immunoSEQ multiplex PCR, lists solely in-frame clones and lacks some. The sample has 150,000 to 200,000 clones, around 88% seen once; the top ten hold roughly 5.3%. Material for sequencing was blood. The receptor source for this set is a woman aged 30 to 39 in good health.

This clone was seen only once. This chain connects TRBV14 to TRBJ2-5; tentatively, D is TRBD2 (6 bases). The CDR3 loop spans 15 amino acids. In germline, CDR1 is SGHDN, CDR2 FVKESK. The V and J ends lost 4 bases and 4 bases respectively, with 16 bases between them. The DNA for the CDR3 is TGTGCCAGCAGCCCCGGGAGCCAAATCCCAGAGACCCAGTACTTC. Protein: CASSPGSQIPETQYF.

The chain joins TRBV5-6 to TRBJ2-1; D gene uncertain. This CDR3 is built from 14 residues. Germline CDR1 and CDR2: SGHDT and YYEEEE. V was shortened by 6 bases and J by 0 bases, with 10 bases between the two germline ends. The CDR3 DNA sequence: TGTGCCAGCACCGCGGTTAGCTCCTACAATGAGCAGTTCTTC. Translated: CASTAVSSYNEQFF.

The chain employs TRBV9 and TRBJ2-1, with D perhaps TRBD2 (6 bases). From germline, CDR1 is SGDLS and CDR2 YYNGEE. The CDR3 loop spans 15 amino acids. V shed 3 bases and J shed 2 bases, with 12 bases lying between them. The CDR3 region has the DNA TGTGCCAGCAGCGCCGGGGGAGGCACCTACAATGAGCAGTTCTTC. This gives the protein CASSAGGGTYNEQFF.

The sample holds one count of this clone. This chain joins TRBV6-5 and TRBJ1-5; perhaps TRBD1 as D (6 bases). CDR3 length: 14 amino acids. The germline gives CDR1 MNHEY, CDR2 SVGAGI. V lost 10 bases and J lost 5, with 18 bases in between. The CDR3 reads CATKEWAGDQPQHF. CDR3 nucleotides: TGTGCCACAAAAGAGTGGGCAGGGGATCAGCCCCAGCATTTT.

In DNA, the CDR3 is TGTGCCATGGGGGCCTACAATGAGCAGTTCTTC. Its translation: CAMGAYNEQFF. This rearrangement joins TRBV28 to TRBJ2-1; D possibly uses TRBD1 or TRBD2 (5 bases each). The V gene's germline CDR1 is MDHEN and CDR2 SYDVKM. The length of the CDR3 is 11 residues. V gave up 10 bases and J gave up 2 bases, with 6 bases separating them.

V usage is TRBV19 and J usage is TRBJ2-4; possible D gene TRBD1, 5 bases. Trimming pared 8 bases from V and 0 bases from J, leaving 17 bases between. CDR3 length: 16 residues. Germline CDR1 is LNHDA and CDR2 is SQIVND (reference sequence). The CDR3, as DNA: TGTGCCAGTGGGGTAGACAGTGGATTAGCCAAAAACATTCAGTACTTC. Protein sequence: CASGVDSGLAKNIQYF.

The rearrangement joins TRBV5-6 to TRBJ2-4; the match to TRBD1 covers 7 bases. The CDR3 spans 14 residues. Germline CDR1 is SGHDT and CDR2 is YYEEEE. With 3 bases clipped from V and 8 bases from J, the junction kept 8 bases outside the gene matches. The CDR3: CASSSGQPGDIQYF. DNA of the CDR3: TGTGCCAGCAGCTCGGGACAGCCAGGGGACATTCAGTACTTC. Variable domain in full (rest from reference TRBV5-6 and TRBJ2-4): DAGVTQSPTHLIKTRGQQVTLRCSPKSGHDTVSWYQQALGQGPQFIFQYYEEEERQRGNFPDRFSGHQFPNYSSELNVNALLLGDSALYLCASSSGQPGDIQYFGAGTRLSVL.

The gene calls are TRBV5-1 and TRBJ1-4, with D possibly TRBD1 on 5 matching bases. Germline loops: CDR1 SGHRS, CDR2 YFSETQ. The ends were cut back, 4 bases at V and 3 bases at J, with 13 bases in the middle. The CDR3 spans 15 residues. The CDR3 DNA follows: TGCGCCAGCAGCGTGGACGGACAACCTAATGAAAAACTGTTTTTT. Protein product: CASSVDGQPNEKLFF.

The CDR3: CASSQDGHSRGFEQYF. Written as DNA, the CDR3 is TGTGCCAGCAGCCAAGATGGACACTCGAGAGGTTTCGAGCAGTACTTC. The V gene is TRBV4-2, the J gene TRBJ2-7, with D maybe TRBD1 (5 bases). This CDR3 contains 16 residues. Germline values: CDR1 LGHNA, CDR2 YNFKEQ. The germline V and J ends were trimmed by 0 bases and 6 bases, with 18 bases remaining between them.